The subject of this entry is one T cell receptor (beta chain). Antigen unknown. This sample stems from a study of cytomegalovirus exposure and HLA in healthy donors. Study-wide results and caveats: Reported results showed that the classifier diagnosed cytomegalovirus status with high specificity and sensitivity. Association of a missense DCLRE1C variant with TCR beta V- and J-gene trimming was reported in a later analysis.

Both 60 Vbeta primers and 13 Jbeta primers went into the PCR. The method was immunoSEQ multiplex PCR; TCRdb's version includes in-frame clones alone and lacks a portion of them. Altogether roughly 110,000 clones are present, about 75% being singletons, with the ten largest covering roughly 2.5%. The CDR3 is 13 amino acids. Trimming cost V 3 bases and J 1 base, with 6 bases left between them. In germline, CDR1 is KGHSH, CDR2 LQKENI. The chain combines TRBV18 with TRBJ2-5; D is unclear. This receptor was identified in a man aged 40-55 years in good health and CMV-seronegative. The sequenced sample consisted of PBMCs. This CDR3 is CASSPVLQETQYF. The CDR3 DNA sequence: TGTGCCAGCTCACCTGTCCTCCAAGAGACCCAGTACTTC.